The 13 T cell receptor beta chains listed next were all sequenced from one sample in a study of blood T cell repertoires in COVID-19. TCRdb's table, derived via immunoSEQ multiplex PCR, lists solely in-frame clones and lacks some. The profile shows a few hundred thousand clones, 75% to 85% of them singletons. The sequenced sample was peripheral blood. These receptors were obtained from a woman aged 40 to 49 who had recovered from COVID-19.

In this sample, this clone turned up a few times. Written as DNA, the CDR3 is TGCGCCAGCAGCCAAGGACACACATCACTTTTCGTCACCGGGGAGCTGTTTTTT. Translating gives CASSQGHTSLFVTGELFF. The chain recombines TRBV4-3 with TRBJ2-2, with D uncertain. CDR3 length: 18 residues. CDR1 LGHNA and CDR2 YSLEER come from the germline V gene. Between the trimmed V and J ends, which lost 1 base and 4 bases, there was a span of 19 bases.

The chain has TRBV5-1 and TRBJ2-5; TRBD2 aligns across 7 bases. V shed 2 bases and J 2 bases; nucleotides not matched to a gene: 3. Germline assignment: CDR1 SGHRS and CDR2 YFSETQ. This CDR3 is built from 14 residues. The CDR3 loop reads CASSFVGGQETQYF. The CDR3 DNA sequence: TGCGCCAGCAGCTTTGTGGGGGGGCAAGAGACCCAGTACTTC.

In DNA form, the CDR3 reads TGTGCCTGGAGCGACGGACAGACAAACACCGGGGAGCTGTTTTTT. Its translation: CAWSDGQTNTGELFF. The chain joins TRBV30 to TRBJ2-2, with D perhaps matching TRBD1 (6 bases). The CDR3 is made up of 15 amino acids. Germline assignment: CDR1 GTSNPN and CDR2 SVGIG (reference sequence). Trimming cost V 3 bases and J 2 bases, with 13 bases left between them.

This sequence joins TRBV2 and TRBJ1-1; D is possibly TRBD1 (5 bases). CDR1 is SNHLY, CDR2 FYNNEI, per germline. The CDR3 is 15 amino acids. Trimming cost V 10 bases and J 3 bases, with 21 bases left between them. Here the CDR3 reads CAIISAGITDTEAFF. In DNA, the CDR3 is TGTGCCATCATTAGTGCAGGGATTACGGACACTGAAGCTTTCTTT.

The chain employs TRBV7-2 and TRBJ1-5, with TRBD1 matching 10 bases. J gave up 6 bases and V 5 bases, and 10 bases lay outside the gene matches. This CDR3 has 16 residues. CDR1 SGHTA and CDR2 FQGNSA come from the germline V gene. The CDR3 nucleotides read TGTGCCAGCAGCCGGAGGCCCGGGACAGGGGCTCAGCCCCAGCATTTT. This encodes CASSRRPGTGAQPQHF.

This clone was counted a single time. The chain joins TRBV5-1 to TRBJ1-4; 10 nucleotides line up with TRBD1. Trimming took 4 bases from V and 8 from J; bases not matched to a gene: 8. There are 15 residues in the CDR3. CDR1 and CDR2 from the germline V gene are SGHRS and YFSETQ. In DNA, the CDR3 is TGCGCCAGCAGCCCCCGACAGGGGGCGGCGGAAAAACTGTTTTTT. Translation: CASSPRQGAAEKLFF.

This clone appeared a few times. The CDR3 coding sequence is TGCAGTGCTTCCAGGGGTGGAGGCTACACCTTC. This gives the protein CSASRGGGYTF. The chain is built from TRBV20-1 and TRBJ1-2; tentative D call: TRBD1 (6 bases). V was pared by 5 bases and J by 8 bases, with 12 bases between. The germline CDR1 and CDR2 sequences are DFQATT and SNEGSKA (reference sequence). The CDR3 contains 11 residues.

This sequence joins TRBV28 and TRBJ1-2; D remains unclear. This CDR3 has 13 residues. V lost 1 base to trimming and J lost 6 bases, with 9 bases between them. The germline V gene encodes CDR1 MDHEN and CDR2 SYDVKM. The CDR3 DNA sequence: TGTGCCAGCAGTTTATCCCCGCGGGATGGCTACACCTTC. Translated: CASSLSPRDGYTF.

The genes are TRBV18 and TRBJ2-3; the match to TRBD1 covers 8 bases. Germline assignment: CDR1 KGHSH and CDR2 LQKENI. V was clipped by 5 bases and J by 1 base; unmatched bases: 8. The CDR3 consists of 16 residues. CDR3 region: CASSETGAHRTDTQYF. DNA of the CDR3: TGTGCCAGCTCAGAGACAGGGGCGCATCGCACAGATACGCAGTATTTT. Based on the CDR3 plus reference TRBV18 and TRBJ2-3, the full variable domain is NAGVMQNPRHLVRRRGQEARLRCSPMKGHSHVYWYRQLPEEGLKFMVYLQKENIIDESGMPKERFSAEFPKEGPSILRIQQVVRGDSAAYFCASSETGAHRTDTQYFGPGTRLTVL.

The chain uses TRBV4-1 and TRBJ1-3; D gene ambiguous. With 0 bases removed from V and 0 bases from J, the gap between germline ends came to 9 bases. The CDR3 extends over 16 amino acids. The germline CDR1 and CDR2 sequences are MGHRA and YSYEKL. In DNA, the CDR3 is TGCGCCAGCAGCCAAGAAGCCTTCAACTCTGGAAACACCATATATTTT. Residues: CASSQEAFNSGNTIYF.

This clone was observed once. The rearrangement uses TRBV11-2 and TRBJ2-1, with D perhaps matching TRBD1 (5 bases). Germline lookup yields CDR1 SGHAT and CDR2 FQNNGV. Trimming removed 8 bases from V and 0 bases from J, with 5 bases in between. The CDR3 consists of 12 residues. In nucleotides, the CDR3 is TGTGCCAGCGGGGCCTCCTACAATGAGCAGTTCTTC. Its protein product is CASGASYNEQFF.

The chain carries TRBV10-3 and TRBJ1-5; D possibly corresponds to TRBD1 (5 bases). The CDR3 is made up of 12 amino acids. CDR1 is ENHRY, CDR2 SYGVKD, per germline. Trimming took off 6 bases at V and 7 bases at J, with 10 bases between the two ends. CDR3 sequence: CAIRTEGQPQHF. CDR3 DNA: TGTGCCATCAGGACAGAAGGACAGCCCCAGCATTTT.

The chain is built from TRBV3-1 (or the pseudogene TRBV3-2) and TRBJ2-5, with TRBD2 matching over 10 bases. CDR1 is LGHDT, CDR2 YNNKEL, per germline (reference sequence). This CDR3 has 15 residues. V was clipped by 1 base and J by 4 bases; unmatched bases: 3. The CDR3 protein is CASSQGPSGGETQYF. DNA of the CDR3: TGTGCCAGCAGCCAAGGGCCTAGCGGGGGAGAGACCCAGTACTTC.